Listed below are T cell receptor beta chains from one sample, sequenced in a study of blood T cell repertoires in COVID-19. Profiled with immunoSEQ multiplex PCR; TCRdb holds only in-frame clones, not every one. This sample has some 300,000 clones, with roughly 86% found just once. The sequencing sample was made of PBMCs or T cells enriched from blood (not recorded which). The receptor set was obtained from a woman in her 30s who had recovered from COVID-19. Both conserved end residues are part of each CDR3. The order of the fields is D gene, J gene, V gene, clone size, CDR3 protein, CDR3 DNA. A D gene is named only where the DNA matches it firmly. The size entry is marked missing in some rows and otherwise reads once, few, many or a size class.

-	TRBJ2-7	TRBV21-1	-	CAEIPGGTGSYEQYF	TGTGCCGAAATTCCGGGCGGGACAGGTTCCTACGAGCAGTACTTC
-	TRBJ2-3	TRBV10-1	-	CATTHGDSSTDTQYF	TGCGCCACCACCCACGGGGACTCTAGCACAGATACGCAGTATTTT
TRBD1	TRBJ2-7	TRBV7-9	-	CASSLGGQGYEQYF	TGTGCCAGCAGCTTAGGGGGACAGGGCTACGAGCAGTACTTC
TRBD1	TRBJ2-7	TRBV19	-	CASSFSPPGQGVGEQYF	TGTGCCAGTAGTTTCTCCCCCCCCGGACAGGGGGTAGGCGAGCAGTACTTC
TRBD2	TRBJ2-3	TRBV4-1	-	CASSQESSGFRTDTQYF	TGCGCCAGCAGCCAAGAGAGTAGCGGGTTCCGCACAGATACGCAGTATTTT
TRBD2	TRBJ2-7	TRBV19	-	CASSSVRTSGTYEQYF	TGTGCCAGTAGTTCGGTGCGGACTAGCGGGACCTACGAGCAGTACTTC
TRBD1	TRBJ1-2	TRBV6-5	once	CASNRDRVGYGYTF	TGTGCCAGCAACCGGGACAGGGTCGGGTATGGCTACACCTTC
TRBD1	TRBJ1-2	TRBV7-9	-	CASSPNRGYNYGYTF	TGTGCCAGCAGCCCGAACAGGGGATACAACTATGGCTACACCTTC
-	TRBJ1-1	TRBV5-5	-	CASSRDPSGGTEAFF	TGTGCCAGCAGCCGCGATCCCTCCGGGGGCACTGAAGCTTTCTTT
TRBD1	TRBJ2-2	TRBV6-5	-	CASTSPGQGAGELFF	TGTGCCAGCACTTCGCCGGGACAGGGAGCCGGGGAGCTGTTTTTT
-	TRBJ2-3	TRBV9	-	CASSVGGGGAGGTQYF	TGTGCCAGCAGCGTAGGCGGCGGTGGAGCGGGCGGTACGCAGTATTTT
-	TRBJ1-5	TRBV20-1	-	CSASIPWGSTISGGVKQPQHF	TGCAGTGCTAGTATACCCTGGGGATCTACAATCAGCGGGGGGGTTAAGCAGCCCCAGCATTTT
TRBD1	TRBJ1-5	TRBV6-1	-	CASSEWGTVNQPQHF	TGTGCCAGCAGTGAATGGGGGACAGTCAATCAGCCCCAGCATTTT
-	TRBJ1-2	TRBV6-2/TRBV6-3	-	CASSPLGRRENYGYTF	TGTGCCAGCAGCCCCTTGGGCCGTCGAGAGAACTATGGCTACACCTTC
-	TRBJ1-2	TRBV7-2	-	CASSPGGERYRYGYTF	TGTGCCAGCAGCCCTGGGGGGGAAAGGTATCGGTATGGCTACACCTTC
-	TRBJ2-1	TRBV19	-	CASSIGLASYNEQFF	TGTGCCAGTAGTATTGGTTTAGCCTCCTACAATGAGCAGTTCTTC
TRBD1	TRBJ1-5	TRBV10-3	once	CAISEGGGLGNQPQHF	TGTGCCATCAGTGAGGGAGGGGGCTTGGGCAATCAGCCCCAGCATTTT
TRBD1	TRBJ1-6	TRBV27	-	CASTSGRDRGSLSPLHF	TGTGCCAGCACCTCCGGTAGGGACAGGGGGTCCCTATCACCCCTCCACTTT
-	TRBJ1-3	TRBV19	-	CASTSRSGVGNTIYF	TGTGCCAGTACCTCACGGTCCGGGGTTGGAAACACCATATATTTT
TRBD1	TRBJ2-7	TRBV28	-	CASTTGQARYNYEQYF	TGTGCCAGCACCACGGGACAGGCTCGTTATAACTACGAGCAGTACTTC
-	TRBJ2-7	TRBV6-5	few	CASRNSGSSYEQYF	TGTGCCAGCAGGAACAGCGGCAGCTCCTACGAGCAGTACTTC
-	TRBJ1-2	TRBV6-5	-	CASSYGLAGEIGYTF	TGTGCCAGCAGTTACGGCCTGGCGGGGGAAATAGGCTACACCTTC
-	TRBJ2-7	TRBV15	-	CATSSFYEQYF	TGTGCCACCAGCAGCTTCTACGAGCAGTACTTC
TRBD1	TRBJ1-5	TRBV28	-	CATPGTDPNQPQHF	TGTGCCACCCCCGGGACAGACCCAAATCAGCCCCAGCATTTT
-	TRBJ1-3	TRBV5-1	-	CASSLEQGGSGNTIYF	TGCGCCAGCAGCTTGGAGCAGGGCGGCTCTGGAAACACCATATATTTT
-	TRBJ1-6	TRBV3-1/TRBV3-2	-	CASSPIRTGGSPLHF	TGTGCCAGCAGCCCAATCAGGACGGGAGGTTCACCCCTCCACTTT
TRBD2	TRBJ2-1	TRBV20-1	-	CSASGETSGILSYNEQFF	TGCAGTGCTAGTGGCGAGACTAGCGGGATCCTCTCCTACAATGAGCAGTTCTTC
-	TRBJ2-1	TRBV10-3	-	CASGAGVNNEQFF	TGTGCCAGCGGGGCTGGAGTTAACAATGAGCAGTTCTTC
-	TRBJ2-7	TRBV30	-	CAWTGSYEQYF	TGTGCCTGGACTGGCAGCTACGAGCAGTACTTC
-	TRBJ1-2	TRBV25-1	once	CASSEPTTGYYGYTF	TGTGCCAGCAGTGAACCTACGACAGGTTATTATGGCTACACCTTC
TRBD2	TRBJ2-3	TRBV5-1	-	CASSLVAGGVDTQYF	TGCGCCAGCAGCCTAGTAGCGGGAGGGGTAGATACGCAGTATTTT
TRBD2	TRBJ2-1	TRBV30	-	CAWSSDRTSGSGSYNEQFF	TGTGCCTGGAGTTCCGACCGGACTAGCGGGAGCGGGTCCTACAATGAGCAGTTCTTC
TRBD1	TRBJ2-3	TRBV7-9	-	CASSYGQGARDTQYF	TGTGCCAGCAGCTACGGACAGGGGGCGCGAGATACGCAGTATTTT
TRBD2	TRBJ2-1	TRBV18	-	CASSPVSGGNEQFF	TGTGCCAGCTCACCAGTTTCGGGGGGCAATGAGCAGTTCTTC
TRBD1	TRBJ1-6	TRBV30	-	CAWSSGTGNSPLHF	TGTGCCTGGAGTTCCGGGACAGGAAATTCACCCCTCCACTTT
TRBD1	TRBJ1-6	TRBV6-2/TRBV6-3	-	CASSYSQGARNSPLHF	TGTGCCAGCAGTTACTCTCAGGGGGCAAGGAATTCACCCCTCCACTTT
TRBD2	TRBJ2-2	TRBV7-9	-	CASSPLAGGPRELFF	TGTGCCAGCAGCCCCTTGGCGGGAGGGCCGAGGGAGCTGTTTTTT
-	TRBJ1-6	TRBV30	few	CAWSVLLSAPLHF	TGTGCCTGGAGTGTACTTCTTAGTGCACCCCTCCACTTT
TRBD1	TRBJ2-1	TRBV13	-	CASSLDRGLVGEQFF	TGTGCCAGCAGCTTAGACAGGGGGCTGGTCGGTGAGCAGTTCTTC
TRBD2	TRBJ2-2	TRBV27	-	CASSPGLAGSTGELFF	TGTGCCAGCAGTCCTGGACTAGCGGGGTCCACCGGGGAGCTGTTTTTT
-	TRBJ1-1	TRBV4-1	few	CASSQVGAEAFF	TGCGCCAGCAGCCAAGTAGGGGCGGAAGCTTTCTTT
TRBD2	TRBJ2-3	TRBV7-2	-	CASSLVSGRFTDTQYF	TGTGCCAGCAGCTTAGTTAGCGGGAGATTCACAGATACGCAGTATTTT
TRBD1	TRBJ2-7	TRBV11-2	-	CASNPTGGYEQYF	TGTGCCAGCAACCCGACAGGGGGATACGAGCAGTACTTC
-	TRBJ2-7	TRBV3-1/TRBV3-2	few	CASSQVAAGSYEQYF	TGTGCCAGCAGCCAAGTAGCGGCGGGATCCTACGAGCAGTACTTC
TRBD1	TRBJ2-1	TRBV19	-	CASSLHWETGGNYNEQFF	TGTGCCAGTAGTCTTCATTGGGAGACAGGGGGCAACTACAATGAGCAGTTCTTC
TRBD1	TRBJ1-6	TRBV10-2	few	CASSRTGRGSPLHF	TGCGCCAGCAGTCGGACAGGGAGGGGATCACCCCTCCACTTT
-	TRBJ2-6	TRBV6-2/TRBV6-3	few	CASSVQGSGANVLTF	TGTGCCAGCAGTGTACAGGGCTCTGGGGCCAACGTCCTGACTTTC